This TCR beta chain was captured in a study of cytomegalovirus exposure and HLA in healthy donors. As for the study in general: Of 300 to 450 genotyped donors, around 76% clustered with self-reported Caucasian donors. Study-level findings and limits: Specificity for CMV antigens was confirmed in vitro for a few of the CMV-associated chains. Researchers catalogued around 150 TCR beta chains as cytomegalovirus-associated.

The PCR had 60 Vbeta and 13 Jbeta primers. Sequencing was performed with immunoSEQ multiplex PCR; in TCRdb, only in-frame clones are kept and a portion is missing. The table records approximately 140,000 clones, approximately 73% of them present only once. Of note for this clone: As yet, its antigen is unknown.

Unmatched junction bases numbered 2, after V lost 5 bases and J lost 1 base. The germline CDR1 and CDR2 sequences are SGHTA and FQGTGA. CDR3 length: 15 residues. Sequencing used PBMCs. This sequence was found in a woman between 18 and 29 years old in good health and CMV-seronegative. The chain recombines TRBV7-3 with TRBJ2-1, with 10 bases matching TRBD2. CDR3 DNA: TGTGCCAGCAGCGTAGCGGGGGGTTCCTACAATGAGCAGTTCTTC. Its protein product is CASSVAGGSYNEQFF.